Listed below are T cell receptor beta chains from one sample, sequenced in a study of T-cell reconstitution after alpha-beta-depleted transplantation in children. TCRdb reprocessed the PCR reads with MiXCR, giving one entry per CDR3 protein. The table records about 610,000 distinct CDR3 sequences, over 25% of them present only once. Sequenced material: PBMCs, taken before TCRalphabeta/CD19-depleted stem cell transplant. All receptors derive from a boy younger than two with Wiskott-Aldrich syndrome, due to receive a stem cell transplant. Both conserved end residues are part of each CDR3. D genes are given only for firm matches. Not all rows give a size; the values are once, few, many and, for expanded clones, a class.

v_call: TRBV20-1
j_call: TRBJ1-2
clone_size: -
d_call: -
cdr3_nt: TGCAGTGCTAGAAACCCGGGGGCAATCTATGGCTACACCTTC
cdr3_aa: CSARNPGAIYGYTF

v_call: TRBV2
j_call: TRBJ2-6
clone_size: -
d_call: -
cdr3_nt: TGTGCCTTCTGTTCCCCCCCCTCGACGGACTCTGGGGCCAACGTCCTGACTTTC
cdr3_aa: CAFCSPPSTDSGANVLTF

v_call: TRBV14
j_call: TRBJ2-7
clone_size: -
d_call: TRBD2
cdr3_nt: TGTGCCAGCAGCCAAGATCCGTCGGGAGGGTGGGAGCAGTACTTC
cdr3_aa: CASSQDPSGGWEQYF

v_call: TRBV20-1
j_call: TRBJ2-1
clone_size: -
d_call: TRBD2
cdr3_nt: TGCAGTGCCGGCGGCCTAGCGGGAGGGCCTAAAGTTTACAATGAGCAGTTCTTC
cdr3_aa: CSAGGLAGGPKVYNEQFF

v_call: TRBV5-1
j_call: TRBJ2-1
clone_size: -
d_call: -
cdr3_nt: TGCGCCAGCAGCGCCGCTCTAGCGAGCTCCTACAATGAGCAGTTCTTC
cdr3_aa: CASSAALASSYNEQFF

v_call: TRBV5-1
j_call: TRBJ2-5
clone_size: few
d_call: TRBD2
cdr3_nt: TGCGCCAGCGGTCTGCGGGAGCGGCGAGAGACCCAGTACTTC
cdr3_aa: CASGLRERRETQYF

v_call: TRBV12-3/TRBV12-4
j_call: TRBJ1-5
clone_size: -
d_call: -
cdr3_nt: TGTGCCAGCAGCCCTCGAGGGGGGGTCAATCAGCCCCAGCATTTT
cdr3_aa: CASSPRGGVNQPQHF

v_call: TRBV3-1
j_call: TRBJ2-7
clone_size: few
d_call: TRBD2
cdr3_nt: TGTGCCAGCAGCCAAGATGGCCTAGCGGGAGGGCTTCTGTACGAGCAGTACTTC
cdr3_aa: CASSQDGLAGGLLYEQYF

v_call: TRBV5-1
j_call: TRBJ1-3
clone_size: -
d_call: -
cdr3_nt: TGCGCCAGCAGCTCAATAGGGGCCTTCTCTGGAAACACCATATATTTT
cdr3_aa: CASSSIGAFSGNTIYF

v_call: TRBV10-3
j_call: TRBJ2-2
clone_size: few
d_call: TRBD1
cdr3_nt: TGTGCCATCAGTGAGAGGACAGGGGCTGACGGGGAGCTGTTTTTT
cdr3_aa: CAISERTGADGELFF

v_call: TRBV29-1
j_call: TRBJ1-3
clone_size: few
d_call: -
cdr3_nt: TGCAGCGTTGAGAGTCGGTCACTATCTGGAAACACCATATATTTT
cdr3_aa: CSVESRSLSGNTIYF

v_call: TRBV12-3/TRBV12-4
j_call: TRBJ2-1
clone_size: -
d_call: TRBD2
cdr3_nt: TGTGCCAGCAGTCATACCACTAGCGGGAGGGCATGGGAGCAGTTCTTC
cdr3_aa: CASSHTTSGRAWEQFF

v_call: TRBV5-1
j_call: TRBJ2-1
clone_size: few
d_call: TRBD2
cdr3_nt: TGCGCCAGCAGCCCAGCTAGCGGGAGGAAAGGGGAGCAGTTCTTC
cdr3_aa: CASSPASGRKGEQFF

v_call: TRBV5-1
j_call: TRBJ2-2
clone_size: -
d_call: TRBD1
cdr3_nt: TGCGCCAGCAGCATACAGAGGACAGGGGCCGGGGAGCTGTTTTTT
cdr3_aa: CASSIQRTGAGELFF

v_call: TRBV5-1
j_call: TRBJ2-1
clone_size: -
d_call: TRBD2
cdr3_nt: TGCCCCAGCAGCCCCCTGGGTAGCGGGAGAGGAAATGAGCAGTTCTTC
cdr3_aa: CPSSPLGSGRGNEQFF

v_call: TRBV12-3/TRBV12-4
j_call: TRBJ2-7
clone_size: -
d_call: -
cdr3_nt: TGTGCCAGCAGTTTAGGGAACGGCAGGGTTTACGAGCAGTACTTC
cdr3_aa: CASSLGNGRVYEQYF

v_call: TRBV5-1
j_call: TRBJ1-4
clone_size: -
d_call: -
cdr3_nt: TGCGCCAGCAGCTTAACGGGGGCTGAAGAAAAACTGTTTTTT
cdr3_aa: CASSLTGAEEKLFF

v_call: TRBV3-1
j_call: TRBJ2-7
clone_size: few
d_call: TRBD2
cdr3_nt: TGTGCCAGCAGCCAAGATAATATACTAGCGCTTTCCTACGAGCAGTACTTC
cdr3_aa: CASSQDNILALSYEQYF

v_call: TRBV10-3
j_call: TRBJ2-4
clone_size: few
d_call: -
cdr3_nt: TGTGCCATCAGTGAGGGGTTGGGTGACAAAAACATTCAGTACTTC
cdr3_aa: CAISEGLGDKNIQYF

v_call: TRBV5-1
j_call: TRBJ2-1
clone_size: -
d_call: -
cdr3_nt: TGCGCCAGCAGCTTGGCCTCAGGGGGGGGGAATGAGCAGTTCTTC
cdr3_aa: CASSLASGGGNEQFF

v_call: TRBV5-1
j_call: TRBJ2-7
clone_size: -
d_call: TRBD2
cdr3_nt: TGCGCCAGCAGTTCTAGCGGGGTGGCCTACGAGCAGTACTTC
cdr3_aa: CASSSSGVAYEQYF

v_call: TRBV6-1
j_call: TRBJ2-1
clone_size: -
d_call: TRBD1
cdr3_nt: TGTGCCAGCAGTGAAGCGCGGACAGGGAACCCCTACAATGAGCAGTTCTTC
cdr3_aa: CASSEARTGNPYNEQFF

v_call: TRBV5-1
j_call: TRBJ1-3
clone_size: few
d_call: TRBD1
cdr3_nt: TGCGCCAGCAGCCTTACAGGGGGCGCGTCCGGAAACACCATATATTTT
cdr3_aa: CASSLTGGASGNTIYF

v_call: TRBV29-1
j_call: TRBJ2-7
clone_size: few
d_call: TRBD2
cdr3_nt: TGCAGCGTCTGCGTGGTAGCGGGCAGGGAGCAGTACTTC
cdr3_aa: CSVCVVAGREQYF

v_call: TRBV4-1
j_call: TRBJ2-1
clone_size: few
d_call: TRBD2
cdr3_nt: TGCGCCAGCAGTGCGGGAGTCGCCTCCTACTACAATGAGCAGTTCTTC
cdr3_aa: CASSAGVASYYNEQFF

v_call: TRBV15
j_call: TRBJ2-5
clone_size: few
d_call: TRBD1
cdr3_nt: TGTGCCACCAGCCGACGACAGGGTGGGGAGACCCAGTACTTC
cdr3_aa: CATSRRQGGETQYF

v_call: TRBV7-9
j_call: TRBJ1-2
clone_size: -
d_call: -
cdr3_nt: TGTGCCAGCAGCCGACCCGGGGGGCTGGGCTATGGCTACACCTTC
cdr3_aa: CASSRPGGLGYGYTF

v_call: TRBV12-3/TRBV12-4
j_call: TRBJ1-2
clone_size: -
d_call: -
cdr3_nt: TGTGCCAGCAGTTTTTGGGATGGAAGTGGCTACACCTTC
cdr3_aa: CASSFWDGSGYTF

v_call: TRBV30
j_call: TRBJ2-3
clone_size: few
d_call: -
cdr3_nt: TGTGCCTGGAGTTTGGCCAGCACAGATACGCAGTATTTT
cdr3_aa: CAWSLASTDTQYF

v_call: TRBV3-1
j_call: TRBJ1-5
clone_size: once
d_call: -
cdr3_nt: TGTGCCAGCAGCCTTGGGGCAGCAGGGTCGGGGCAGCCCCAGCATTTT
cdr3_aa: CASSLGAAGSGQPQHF

v_call: TRBV24-1
j_call: TRBJ2-1
clone_size: few
d_call: -
cdr3_nt: TGTGCCACCAGTGATTCGCACAGATTATACAATGAGCAGTTCTTC
cdr3_aa: CATSDSHRLYNEQFF

v_call: TRBV9
j_call: TRBJ2-7
clone_size: -
d_call: TRBD2
cdr3_nt: TGTGCCAGCAGCGTCCACCCCGGGACTAGCGCCTCCTACGAGCAGTACTTC
cdr3_aa: CASSVHPGTSASYEQYF

v_call: TRBV30
j_call: TRBJ2-2
clone_size: -
d_call: TRBD2
cdr3_nt: TGTGCCTGGAGTCGGGGGAGGGGCACCGGGGAGCTGTTTTTT
cdr3_aa: CAWSRGRGTGELFF

v_call: TRBV12-3/TRBV12-4
j_call: TRBJ2-1
clone_size: -
d_call: TRBD2
cdr3_nt: TGTGCCAGCAGCAAGCGGACTAGCGGGAACAATGAGCAGTTCTTC
cdr3_aa: CASSKRTSGNNEQFF

v_call: TRBV21-1
j_call: TRBJ1-2
clone_size: -
d_call: -
cdr3_nt: TGTGCCAGCAGCAAATGGTCAACTTTAGCTAACTATGGCTACACCTTC
cdr3_aa: CASSKWSTLANYGYTF

v_call: TRBV5-1
j_call: TRBJ2-3
clone_size: -
d_call: -
cdr3_nt: TGCGCCAGCAGCTTGGTGGGGAGCGCAGATACGCAGTATTTT
cdr3_aa: CASSLVGSADTQYF

v_call: TRBV10-3
j_call: TRBJ1-2
clone_size: few
d_call: TRBD1
cdr3_nt: TGTGCCATCAGTGAGTCGCAAAGGGGACAGAACGGCTACACCTTC
cdr3_aa: CAISESQRGQNGYTF

v_call: TRBV20-1
j_call: TRBJ2-1
clone_size: -
d_call: TRBD2
cdr3_nt: TGCAGTGCTAGACTTCCATTTAGCGGGAGATTATACAATGAGCAGTTCTTC
cdr3_aa: CSARLPFSGRLYNEQFF

v_call: TRBV5-1
j_call: TRBJ2-1
clone_size: -
d_call: -
cdr3_nt: TGCGCCAGCAGCTTAGTCCTTGGAGAATCCCCATACAGCAATGAGCAGTTCTTC
cdr3_aa: CASSLVLGESPYSNEQFF

v_call: TRBV20-1
j_call: TRBJ1-5
clone_size: -
d_call: -
cdr3_nt: TGCAGTGCTAAGGAGGGGGGACAGCCCCAGCATTTT
cdr3_aa: CSAKEGGQPQHF

v_call: TRBV5-1
j_call: TRBJ1-2
clone_size: -
d_call: -
cdr3_nt: TGCGCCAGCAGCTCCGACTGGGCTGACTATGGCTACACCTTC
cdr3_aa: CASSSDWADYGYTF

v_call: TRBV12-3/TRBV12-4
j_call: TRBJ2-2
clone_size: few
d_call: -
cdr3_nt: TGTGCCAGCAGTCACAGGGTCACCGGGGAGCTGTTTTTT
cdr3_aa: CASSHRVTGELFF